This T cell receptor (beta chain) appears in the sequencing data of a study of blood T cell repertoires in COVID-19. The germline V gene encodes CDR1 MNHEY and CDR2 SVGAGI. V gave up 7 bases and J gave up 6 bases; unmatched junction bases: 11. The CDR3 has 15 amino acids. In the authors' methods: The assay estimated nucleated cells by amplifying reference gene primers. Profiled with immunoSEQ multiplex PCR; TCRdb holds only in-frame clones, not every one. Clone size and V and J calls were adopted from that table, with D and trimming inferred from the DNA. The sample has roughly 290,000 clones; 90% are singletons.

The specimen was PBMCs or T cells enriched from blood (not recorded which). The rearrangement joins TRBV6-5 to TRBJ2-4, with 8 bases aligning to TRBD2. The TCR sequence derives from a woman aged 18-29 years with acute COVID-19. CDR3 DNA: TGTGCCAGCAAACTAGCGGTCGGAGGAGGAAACATTCAGTACTTC. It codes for CASKLAVGGGNIQYF.